Listed below are T cell receptor beta chains from one sample, sequenced in a study of OX40 agonist ivuxolimab in advanced cancers. Some clones are missing from TCRdb's copy, which holds only in-frame ones; the method was immunoSEQ multiplex PCR. The profile shows some 77,000 clones, around 85% of them singletons. The specimen comprised CD4+ or CD8+ T cells sorted from blood, sampled in a trial of the OX40 agonist ivuxolimab. The origin of the receptors is an adult with an advanced solid tumor such as melanoma, head and neck, liver or kidney cancer. Both conserved end residues are part of each CDR3.

v_gene	j_gene	CDR3aa
TRBV6-1	TRBJ2-1	CASRGGRAGGDEQFF
TRBV5-4	TRBJ2-5	CASSLPGLAKETQYF
TRBV7-8	TRBJ1-5	CASSSGTGVSNQPQHF
TRBV5-6	TRBJ2-5	CASSPAGTGARKAVETQYF
TRBV7-2	TRBJ2-3	CASSSGGVLVTQYF
TRBV28	TRBJ2-7	CASSLLGGPLYEQYF
TRBV6-5	TRBJ1-1	CASSEQGGRTEAFF
TRBV12-5	TRBJ2-2	CASGLYLSAGGPGELFF
TRBV5-8	TRBJ1-1	CASSSGPETYKAFF
TRBV29-1	TRBJ2-2	CSVASGSPGELFF
TRBV18	TRBJ2-5	CASSPSGRNRETQYF
TRBV5-6	TRBJ1-2	CASSPEEGSYGYTF
TRBV13	TRBJ2-3	CASSHSGTTDTQYF
TRBV30	TRBJ1-1	CAWQTGLNTEAFF
TRBV6-4	TRBJ1-6	CASSPGTGISPLHF
TRBV19	TRBJ2-5	CASSSGGVGETQYF
TRBV7-7	TRBJ2-3	CASSSQGRATDTQYF
TRBV7-9	TRBJ1-4	CASSPGARREKLFF
TRBV7-2	TRBJ2-3	CASSSYSGGADTQYF
TRBV10-2	TRBJ1-3	CASSESGTGSSGNTIYF
TRBV5-1	TRBJ1-4	CASSLEGVPTNEKLFF
TRBV6-5	TRBJ1-4	CASRLQGVYGKLFF
TRBV2	TRBJ1-1	CASSDYGEQNTEAFF
TRBV7-7	TRBJ2-1	CASSLGRDPRDEQFF
TRBV7-3	TRBJ1-5	CASSPGRGGGQPQHF
TRBV11-2	TRBJ2-4	CASSLEVKNIQYF
TRBV7-8	TRBJ2-1	CASSLGTSGSHEQFF
TRBV18	TRBJ2-7	CASSPTPGRSSYEQYF
TRBV18	TRBJ1-1	CASSPGPGNTEAFF
TRBV11-3	TRBJ2-3	CASSLYGEADTQYF
TRBV2	TRBJ2-4	CASTYSGAFYF
TRBV7-8	TRBJ1-5	CASSLGGGWNQPQHF
TRBV6-5	TRBJ1-3	CASSYSRASSGNTIYF
TRBV20-1	TRBJ1-1	CSARDWEVAFF
TRBV21-1	TRBJ1-4	CASSTPGTGIEKLFF
TRBV6-6	TRBJ2-2	CASEQGYTGELFF
TRBV9	TRBJ2-7	CASSYGGEGRDEQYF
TRBV4-3	TRBJ2-7	CASSQDEGGSFYEQYF
TRBV2	TRBJ1-2	CASSPRAGGVYGYTF
TRBV30	TRBJ1-2	CAWSVPGALGYGYTF
TRBV7-2	TRBJ2-1	CASSSTGTGSSYNEQFF
TRBV6-5	TRBJ1-1	CASSYSRGNTEAFF
TRBV5-1	TRBJ2-7	CASSLGGTGTYEQYF
TRBV5-8	TRBJ2-3	CATPLAGREDTQYF
TRBV7-2	TRBJ1-1	CASSFTDQGPEAFF
TRBV7-2	TRBJ1-3	CASSVTVSSGNTIYF
TRBV4-3	TRBJ1-2	CASSQGDRFANYGYTF
TRBV19	TRBJ2-3	CASRIGTTSTDTQYF
TRBV7-9	TRBJ2-7	CASSRGSYEQYF